The clone carrying this T cell receptor beta chain showed up many times. The antigen is unknown. This entry comes from a study of early T cells in non-severe SARS-CoV-2 infection. Whole-study context: Bulk RNA from unsorted whole blood was sequenced; chains were unpaired. Study-level results: A preference for anti-spike CD8 responses marked VDJdb matching, which missed private and CD4 specificities.

Individual cDNA molecules were tagged with unique molecular identifiers, the study reported. TCRdb re-derived calls from the 5' RACE reads in MiXCR, one entry per CDR3 protein. The sample has roughly 29,000 distinct CDR3 sequences; roughly 5.3% are singletons. The CDR3 is made up of 13 amino acids. V lost 5 bases and J lost 2, with 10 bases in between. Germline CDR1 reads MDHEN; CDR2 reads SYDVKM. The sequence came from an adult who was a healthcare worker with PCR-confirmed SARS-CoV-2 infection or an uninfected control (not recorded which). The chain couples TRBV28 to TRBJ2-7; the D gene is possibly TRBD2 (6 bases). The specimen was whole blood. CDR3 amino acids: CASSGGATYEQYF. CDR3 sequence (DNA): TGTGCCAGCAGTGGAGGGGCCACCTACGAGCAGTACTTC.